Below, one T cell receptor beta chain is given with its context. As yet, its antigen is unknown. Assay used: immunoSEQ multiplex PCR; TCRdb lists only in-frame clones, some missing. The sample shows about 71,000 clones, 75% to 85% of them seen only once. Within the ViraFEST assay, antigen-specific CD4+ T cells underwent expansion with viral peptide pools prior to sequencing. CD4+ T cells were isolated after less than 13 days of culture. Nucleocapsid antibody tests were negative, and the vaccine recipients had no prior SARS-CoV-2 infection. Days 3 and 7 saw half the medium replaced with IL-2 medium. The source of the sample is a study of vaccination effects on CD4 cells after COVID-19. About the study: BNT162b2 vaccine or mRNA-1273 vaccine was given to participants in two doses.

This CDR3 comprises 17 residues. Germline V gives CDR1 MDHEN, CDR2 SYDVKM. V was clipped by 4 bases and J by 2 bases; unmatched bases: 10. The TCR was taken from a human donor who received a COVID-19 vaccine. The sequencing used CD4+ T cells from PBMCs cultured with SARS-CoV-2 spike peptides, collected before COVID-19 vaccination. The chain links TRBV28 to TRBJ2-5; 10 bases line up with TRBD2. The CDR3 loop reads CASSSPLLAGVQETQYF. Here the CDR3 DNA reads TGTGCCAGCAGTTCACCTCTCCTAGCGGGGGTACAAGAGACCCAGTACTTC.